The clone carrying this T cell receptor beta chain has at least ten counts. The antigen remains undetermined. The data stem from a study of T cells in Graves' hyperthyroidism and ophthalmopathy. General study points: Ophthalmopathy, which appeared later, was predicted by the model a median approximately six months before onset. Ophthalmopathy was distinguished from stable hyperthyroidism by 13 V-J signatures.

V trimming: 4 bases; J trimming: 6 bases; junction bases outside the gene matches: 7. Looked up from germline, CDR1 is MDHEN and CDR2 is SYDVKM. The CDR3 is 16 amino acids. TCR beta CDR3 sequences were amplified from RNA transcripts. First-round RT-PCR with HTBI primers amplified the TCR CDR3 region. TCRdb reprocessed the multiplex PCR reads via MiXCR and lists one record per CDR3 protein. The sample yields approximately 220,000 distinct CDR3 sequences, around 16% seen once. Clinicians diagnosed patients from clinical symptoms, serum thyroxine and TRAb, thyroid ultrasound and orbital computed tomography.

Sequencing input: blood. This clonotype was sampled from a man aged 35 to 55 with Graves' hyperthyroidism. This chain links TRBV28 with TRBJ1-5, with 12 bases identical to TRBD1. The CDR3 DNA reads as TGTGCCAGCAGTTCCCCGGGACAGGGGGCCGGTCAGCCCCAGCATTTT. Protein sequence: CASSSPGQGAGQPQHF.